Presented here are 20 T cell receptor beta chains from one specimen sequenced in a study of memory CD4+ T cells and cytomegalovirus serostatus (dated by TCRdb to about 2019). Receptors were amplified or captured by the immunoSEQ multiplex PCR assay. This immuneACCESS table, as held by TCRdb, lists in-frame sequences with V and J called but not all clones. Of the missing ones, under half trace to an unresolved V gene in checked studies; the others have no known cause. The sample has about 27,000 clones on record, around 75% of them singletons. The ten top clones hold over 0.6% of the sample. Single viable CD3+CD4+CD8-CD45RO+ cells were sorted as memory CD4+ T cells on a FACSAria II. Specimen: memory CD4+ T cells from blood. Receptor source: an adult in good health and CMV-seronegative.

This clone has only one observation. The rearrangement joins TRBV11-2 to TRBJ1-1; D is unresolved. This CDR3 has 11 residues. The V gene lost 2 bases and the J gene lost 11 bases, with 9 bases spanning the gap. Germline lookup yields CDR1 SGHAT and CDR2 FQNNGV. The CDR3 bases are TGTGCCAGCAGCTTATCTCCCCGGGCTTTCTTT. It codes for CASSLSPRAFF.

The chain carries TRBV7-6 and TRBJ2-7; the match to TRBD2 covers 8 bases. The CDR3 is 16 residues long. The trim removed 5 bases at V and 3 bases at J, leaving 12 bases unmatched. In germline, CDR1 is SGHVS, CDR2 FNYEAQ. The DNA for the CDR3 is TGTGCCAGCAGCATACTCCACGGCGGGGGGCTCTACGAGCAGTACTTC. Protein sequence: CASSILHGGGLYEQYF.

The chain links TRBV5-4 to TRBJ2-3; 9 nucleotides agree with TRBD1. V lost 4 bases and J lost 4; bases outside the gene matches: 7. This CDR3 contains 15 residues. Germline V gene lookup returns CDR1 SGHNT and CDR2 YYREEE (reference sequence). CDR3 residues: CASSKDRGESDTQYF. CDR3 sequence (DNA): TGTGCCAGCAGCAAGGACAGGGGAGAATCAGATACGCAGTATTTT.

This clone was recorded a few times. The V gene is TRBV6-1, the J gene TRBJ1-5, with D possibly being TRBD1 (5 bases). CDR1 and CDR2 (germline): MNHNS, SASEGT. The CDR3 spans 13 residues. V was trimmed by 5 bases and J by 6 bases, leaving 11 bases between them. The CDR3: CASSSGRGQPQHF. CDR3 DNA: TGTGCCAGCAGTTCAGGGAGAGGTCAGCCCCAGCATTTT.

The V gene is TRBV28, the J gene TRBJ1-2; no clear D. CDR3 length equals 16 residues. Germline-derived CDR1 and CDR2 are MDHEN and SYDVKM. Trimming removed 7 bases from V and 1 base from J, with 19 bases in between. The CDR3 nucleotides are TGTGCCAGCATAGGGCAGGACCTATCCTTTAACTATGGCTACACCTTC. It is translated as CASIGQDLSFNYGYTF.

The CDR3 DNA is TGTGCCAGCAGCTTGGGCGGCAGGGTGGACCTAGGGGGCTACACCTTC. It translates to CASSLGGRVDLGGYTF. The chain combines TRBV5-4 with TRBJ1-2; tentatively, D is TRBD1 (5 bases). In germline, CDR1 is SGHNT, CDR2 YYREEE (reference sequence). Trimming left V 0 bases short and J 8 bases short, with 20 bases between. This CDR3 comprises 16 residues.

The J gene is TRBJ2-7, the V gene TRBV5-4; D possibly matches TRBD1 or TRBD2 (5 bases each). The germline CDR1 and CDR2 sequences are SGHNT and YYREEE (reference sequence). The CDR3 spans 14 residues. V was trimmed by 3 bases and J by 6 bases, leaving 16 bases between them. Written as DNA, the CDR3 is TGTGCCAGCAGCTGGGGGACGGACCTCTCCGAGCAGTACTTC. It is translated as CASSWGTDLSEQYF.

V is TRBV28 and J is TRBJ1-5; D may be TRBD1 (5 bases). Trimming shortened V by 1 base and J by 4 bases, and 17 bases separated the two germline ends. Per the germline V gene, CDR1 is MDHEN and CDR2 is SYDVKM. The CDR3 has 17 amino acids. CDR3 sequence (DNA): TGTGCCAGCAGTTTATTGACGGGACGGAGAGGGAATCAGCCCCAGCATTTT. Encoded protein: CASSLLTGRRGNQPQHF.

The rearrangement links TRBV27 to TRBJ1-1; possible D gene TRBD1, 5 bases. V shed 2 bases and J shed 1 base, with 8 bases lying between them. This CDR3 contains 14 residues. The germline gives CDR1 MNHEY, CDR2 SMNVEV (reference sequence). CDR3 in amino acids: CASSLLGANTEAFF. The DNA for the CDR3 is TGTGCCAGCAGTTTACTCGGGGCGAACACTGAAGCTTTCTTT.

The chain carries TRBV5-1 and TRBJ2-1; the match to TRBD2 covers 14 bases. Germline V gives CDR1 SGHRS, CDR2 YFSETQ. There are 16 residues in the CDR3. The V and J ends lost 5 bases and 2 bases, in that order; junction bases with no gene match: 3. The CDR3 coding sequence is TGCGCCAGCAGGGAGACTAGCGGGGGGGCCTACAATGAGCAGTTCTTC. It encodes CASRETSGGAYNEQFF.

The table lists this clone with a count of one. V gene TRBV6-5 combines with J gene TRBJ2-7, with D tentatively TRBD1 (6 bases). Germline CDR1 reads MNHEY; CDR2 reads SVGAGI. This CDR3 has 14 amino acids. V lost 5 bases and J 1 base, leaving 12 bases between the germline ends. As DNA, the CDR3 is TGTGCCAGCAGTACCCGACAGGCTTCCTACGAGCAGTACTTC. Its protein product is CASSTRQASYEQYF.

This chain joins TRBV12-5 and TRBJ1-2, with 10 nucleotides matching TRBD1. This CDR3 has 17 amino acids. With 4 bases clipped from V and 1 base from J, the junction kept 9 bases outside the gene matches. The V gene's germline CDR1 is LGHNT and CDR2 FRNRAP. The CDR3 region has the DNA TGTGCTAGTGGTTCACCACCGGGACAGGGGCGTAACTATGGCTACACCTTC. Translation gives CASGSPPGQGRNYGYTF. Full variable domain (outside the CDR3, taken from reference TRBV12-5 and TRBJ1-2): DARVTQTPRHKVTEMGQEVTMRCQPILGHNTVFWYRQTMMQGLELLAYFRNRAPLDDSGMPKDRFSAEMPDATLATLKIQPSEPRDSAVYFCASGSPPGQGRNYGYTFGSGTRLTVV.

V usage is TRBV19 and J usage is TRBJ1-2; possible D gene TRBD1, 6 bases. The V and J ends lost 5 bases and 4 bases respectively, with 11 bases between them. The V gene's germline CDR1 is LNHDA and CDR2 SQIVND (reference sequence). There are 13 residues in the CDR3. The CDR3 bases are TGTGCCAGTAGTGTACAGGGAGGCTATGGCTACACCTTC. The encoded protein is CASSVQGGYGYTF.

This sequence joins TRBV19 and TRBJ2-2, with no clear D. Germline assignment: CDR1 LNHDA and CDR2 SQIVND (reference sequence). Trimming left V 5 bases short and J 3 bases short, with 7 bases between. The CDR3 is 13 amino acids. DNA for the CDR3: TGTGCCAGTAGTCCGTCTTACACCGGGGAGCTGTTTTTT. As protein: CASSPSYTGELFF.

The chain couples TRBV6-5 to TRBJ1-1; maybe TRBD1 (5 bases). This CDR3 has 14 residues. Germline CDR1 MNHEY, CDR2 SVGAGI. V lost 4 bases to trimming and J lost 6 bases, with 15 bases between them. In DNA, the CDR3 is TGTGCCAGCAGTTGGGGACCGCTCCTTTCTGAAGCTTTCTTT. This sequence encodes CASSWGPLLSEAFF.

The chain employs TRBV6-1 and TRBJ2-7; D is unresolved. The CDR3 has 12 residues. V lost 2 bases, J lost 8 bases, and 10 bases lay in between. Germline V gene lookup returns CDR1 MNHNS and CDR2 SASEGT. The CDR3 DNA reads TGTGCCAGCAGTGAATCCGGCCCTCAGCAGTACTTC. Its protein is CASSESGPQQYF.

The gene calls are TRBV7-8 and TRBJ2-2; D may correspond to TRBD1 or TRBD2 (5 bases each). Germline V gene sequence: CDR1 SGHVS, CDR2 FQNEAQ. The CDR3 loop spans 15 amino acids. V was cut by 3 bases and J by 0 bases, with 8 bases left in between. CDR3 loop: CASSFRDANTGELFF. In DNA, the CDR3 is TGTGCCAGCAGCTTCAGGGACGCGAACACCGGGGAGCTGTTTTTT.

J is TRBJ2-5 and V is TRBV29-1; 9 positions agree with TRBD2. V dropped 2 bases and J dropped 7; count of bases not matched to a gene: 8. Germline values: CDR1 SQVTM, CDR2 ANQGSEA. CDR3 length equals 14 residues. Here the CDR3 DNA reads TGCAGCGTTGAAACTAGCGGGCAGCTCGGGACCCAGTACTTC. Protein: CSVETSGQLGTQYF.

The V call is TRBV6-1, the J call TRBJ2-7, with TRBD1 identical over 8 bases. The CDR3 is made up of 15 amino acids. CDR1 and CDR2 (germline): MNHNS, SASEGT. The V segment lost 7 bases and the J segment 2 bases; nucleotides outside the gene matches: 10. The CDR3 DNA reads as TGTGCCAGCACCTACCAATTACAGGGGGCCTACGAGCAGTACTTC. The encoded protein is CASTYQLQGAYEQYF.

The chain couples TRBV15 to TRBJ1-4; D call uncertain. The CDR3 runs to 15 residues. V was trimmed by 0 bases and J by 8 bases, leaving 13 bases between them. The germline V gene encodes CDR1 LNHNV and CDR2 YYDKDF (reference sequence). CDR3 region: CATSRDSAMGEKLFF. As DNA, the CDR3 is TGTGCCACCAGCAGAGATTCGGCGATGGGGGAAAAACTGTTTTTT.